This T cell receptor beta chain was retrieved from a study of CD8 T cells in ankylosing spondylitis. Study-level results: Characteristic, it appeared, of ankylosing spondylitis blood was a TCR beta motif of eight highly homologous variants.

Quantitative 5'-RACE with molecular barcodes produced the TCR beta libraries. TCRdb re-called the 5' RACE reads through MiXCR, storing one row per CDR3 protein. The sample lists some 100,000 distinct CDR3 sequences; 9% were seen once. Ten or more counts support this clonotype. Its antigen is currently unknown. The CDR3 contains 18 residues. The J segment lost 4 bases and the V segment lost 0 bases, leaving 13 bases of the junction unmatched. Germline CDR1 is LNHDA and CDR2 is SQIVND (reference sequence). The sequenced sample was blood, either unsorted or a sorted T cell fraction (not recorded which). V gene TRBV19 combines with J gene TRBJ1-1; 8 nucleotides align to TRBD1. This receptor was taken from a male donor with ankylosing spondylitis. For the CDR3, the DNA is TGTGCCAGTAGTATAGATCGAGCGGACAGGGCAAGAGGCACTGAAGCTTTCTTT. Residues: CASSIDRADRARGTEAFF.